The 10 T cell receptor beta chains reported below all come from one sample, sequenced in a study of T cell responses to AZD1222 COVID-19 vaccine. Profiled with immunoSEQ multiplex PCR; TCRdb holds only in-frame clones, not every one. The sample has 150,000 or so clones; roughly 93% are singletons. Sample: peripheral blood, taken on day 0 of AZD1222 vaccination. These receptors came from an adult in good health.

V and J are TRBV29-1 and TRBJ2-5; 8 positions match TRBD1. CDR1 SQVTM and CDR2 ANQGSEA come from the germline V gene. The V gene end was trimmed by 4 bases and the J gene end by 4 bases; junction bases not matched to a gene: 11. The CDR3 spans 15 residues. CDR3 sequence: CSVAGGQGARETQYF. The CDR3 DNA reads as TGCAGCGTTGCCGGCGGGCAGGGGGCGCGAGAGACCCAGTACTTC.

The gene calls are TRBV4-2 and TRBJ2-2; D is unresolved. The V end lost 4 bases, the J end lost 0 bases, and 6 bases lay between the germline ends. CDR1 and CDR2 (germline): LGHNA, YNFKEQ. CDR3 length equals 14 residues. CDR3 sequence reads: CASSLQTNTGELFF. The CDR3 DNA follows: TGTGCCAGCAGCCTCCAGACGAACACCGGGGAGCTGTTTTTT.

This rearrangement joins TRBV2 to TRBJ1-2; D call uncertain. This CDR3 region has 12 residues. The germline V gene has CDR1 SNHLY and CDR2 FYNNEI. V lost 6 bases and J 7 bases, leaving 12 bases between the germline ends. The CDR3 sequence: CASRVLSFGYTF. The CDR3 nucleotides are TGTGCCAGCAGGGTTCTCTCGTTTGGCTACACCTTC.

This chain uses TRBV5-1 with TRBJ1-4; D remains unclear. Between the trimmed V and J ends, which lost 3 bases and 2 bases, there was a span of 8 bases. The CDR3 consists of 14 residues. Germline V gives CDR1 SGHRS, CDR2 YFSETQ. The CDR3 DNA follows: TGCGCCAGCAGCTCGGGGTTTACTAATGAAAAACTGTTTTTT. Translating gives CASSSGFTNEKLFF.

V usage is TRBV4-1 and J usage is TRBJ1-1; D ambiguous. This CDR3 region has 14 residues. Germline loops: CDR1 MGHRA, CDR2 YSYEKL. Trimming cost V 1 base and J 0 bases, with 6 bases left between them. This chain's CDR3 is CASSQVALNTEAFF. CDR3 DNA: TGCGCCAGCAGCCAAGTAGCTTTGAACACTGAAGCTTTCTTT.

The CDR3 nucleotides are TGTGCCTGGAGTGTATCACTAGCGGGGGCCGGGGAGCTGTTTTTT. This encodes CAWSVSLAGAGELFF. This rearrangement joins TRBV30 to TRBJ2-2, with 11 bases identical to TRBD2. Germline values: CDR1 GTSNPN, CDR2 SVGIG (reference sequence). This CDR3 region has 15 residues. V lost 0 bases to trimming and J lost 6 bases; unmatched junction nucleotides: 3.

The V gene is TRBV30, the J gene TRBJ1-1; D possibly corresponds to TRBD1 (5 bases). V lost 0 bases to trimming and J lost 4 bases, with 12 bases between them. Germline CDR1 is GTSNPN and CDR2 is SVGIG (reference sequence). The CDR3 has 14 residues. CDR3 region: CAWSVQARGTEAFF. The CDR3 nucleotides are TGTGCCTGGAGTGTACAGGCGAGGGGCACTGAAGCTTTCTTT.

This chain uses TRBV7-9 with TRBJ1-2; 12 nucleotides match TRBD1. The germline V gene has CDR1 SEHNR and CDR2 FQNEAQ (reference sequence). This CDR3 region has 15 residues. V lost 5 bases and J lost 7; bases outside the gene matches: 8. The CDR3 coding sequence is TGTGCCAGCAGCGTTTCCGGGACAGGGGGCCTTGGCTACACCTTC. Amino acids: CASSVSGTGGLGYTF.

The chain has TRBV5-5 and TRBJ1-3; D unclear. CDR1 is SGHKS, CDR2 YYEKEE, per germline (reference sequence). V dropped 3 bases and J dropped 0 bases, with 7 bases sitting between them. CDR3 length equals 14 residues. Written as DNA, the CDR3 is TGTGCCAGCAGCTCCCGGGTCTCTGGAAACACCATATATTTT. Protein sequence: CASSSRVSGNTIYF.

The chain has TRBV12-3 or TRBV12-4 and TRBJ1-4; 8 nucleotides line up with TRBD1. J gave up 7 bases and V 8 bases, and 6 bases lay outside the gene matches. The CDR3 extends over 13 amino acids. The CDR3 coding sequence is TGTGCCAGCTCCAGGGGGCTTGGTGAAAAACTGTTTTTT. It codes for CASSRGLGEKLFF.